This TCR beta chain was profiled in a study of blood T cell repertoires in COVID-19 (TCRdb year 2020). Broadly, across the study: Samples covering the acute and convalescent phases of COVID-19 were provided by collaborators in the United States, Italy and Spain. The prospective study material was composed of cDNA or gDNA derived from T cells, B-cell-depleted T cells, or PBMCs. Subjects who had been exposed to COVID-19, were actively infected with it, or had recovered from it provided the deeply sampled blood TCRbeta repertoires that made up the dataset. The repertoires were released in a freely available public database meant as a resource for research on the immune response to SARS-CoV-2. The samples were drawn from the first 160 participants of the ongoing ImmuneRACE study and from more than 1,000 subjects provided by 6 global collaborators. Nearly every sample came with metadata listing a de-identified subject ID, COVID-19 status, age in years and sex. Where HLA class I and class II types were available, the types were taken from metadata supplied by the sample provider, not from assay-based typing.

The CDR3, from cysteine to phenylalanine, totals 13 residues. Just CDR3 DNA is preserved here, 39 bases in frame from base 1. V loses 5 bases at its end and J loses 9 bases; junction bases beyond the gene matches: 4. From a lookup of the germline V gene (reference sequence), CDR1 and CDR2 are LGHDT and YNNKEL. Each collaborating institution followed its own protocols to collect whole blood in K2EDTA tubes. For TCRbeta analysis, collaborators shipped samples as frozen whole blood, isolated PBMCs, or DNA extracted from either of those sample types. Results and caveats for the whole study, not just this receptor: Clinical and demographic metadata were provided uncurated, with the amount varying by source and participant.

This clone was detected a few times. No cognate antigen has been identified for it. Per-base qualities were not stored, and no clone one base away is much larger. The same CDR3 can be traced to other DNA sequences in this sample. TCRbeta CDR3 regions were amplified from genomic DNA using the immunoSEQ Assay, a bias-controlled multiplex PCR. As for the authors' bioinformatics: Within the assay, amplification of reference gene primers was used to estimate how many nucleated cells each sample contained. Sequence reads were collapsed and filtered to measure the absolute abundance of every unique TCRbeta CDR3 rearrangement. For each sample, productive Simpson clonality was calculated by taking the square root of Simpson's diversity index across productive rearrangements. TCRdb mirrors the immuneACCESS table, restricted to in-frame sequences. Some clones are absent from its copies; in checked studies, under half trace to an unresolved V gene, and the reason for the others is unknown. V and J calls plus clone size are reproduced from that table; the DNA served to infer D and trimming. In all, the sample holds 70,000 to 100,000 clones, and more than 75% of those were seen once. Of the sample, 5.5% to 7.5% falls within the top ten clones.

The origin of this receptor is a man aged 50-59 years with active or convalescent COVID-19. Material for sequencing was peripheral blood. This chain joins TRBV3-1 (or the pseudogene TRBV3-2) to TRBJ1-6; 7 middle bases align to TRBD1. Here is the DNA: TGTGCCAGCAGCGCACAGGGGTTTTCACCCCTCCACTTT. Protein translation: CASSAQGFSPLHF.